These 22 T cell receptor beta chains share one sample of origin, sequenced in a study of T cell responses to AZD1222 COVID-19 vaccine. Sequencing used immunoSEQ multiplex PCR; TCRdb keeps in-frame clones, though not all of them. Counted here are about 55,000 clones, about 80% occurring once; the ten biggest clones make up roughly 5.2%. The sample in question was peripheral blood, obtained 28 days after the second AZD1222 dose. These receptors all come from an adult who received the AZD1222 COVID-19 vaccine.

V and J are TRBV6-1 and TRBJ2-3; 8 bases line up with TRBD2. CDR1 and CDR2 (germline): MNHNS, SASEGT. The CDR3 runs 16 residues. The ends lost 1 base at V and 3 bases at J; junction bases unmatched: 6. In DNA form, the CDR3 reads TGTGCCAGCAGTGAAGAGGCGGGGGGATGGACAGATACGCAGTATTTT. It codes for CASSEEAGGWTDTQYF.

The chain recombines TRBV6-6 with TRBJ2-7, with a possible D match to TRBD1 (5 bases). Trimming removed 6 bases from V and 2 bases from J, with 11 bases in between. Per the germline V gene, CDR1 is MNHNY and CDR2 is SVGAGI (reference sequence). The CDR3 consists of 13 residues. The CDR3 loop is CASSPGWPYEQYF. The CDR3 DNA is TGTGCCAGCAGCCCAGGGTGGCCCTACGAGCAGTACTTC.

This clone was observed once. V usage is TRBV28 and J usage is TRBJ2-2, with D possibly matching TRBD2 (5 bases). With 5 bases removed from V and 2 bases from J, the gap between germline ends came to 6 bases. Germline V lookup: CDR1 MDHEN, CDR2 SYDVKM. The CDR3 is 13 amino acids. The CDR3 loop is CASSRDNTGELFF. CDR3 DNA: TGTGCCAGCAGTCGGGATAACACCGGGGAGCTGTTTTTT. Based on the CDR3 plus reference TRBV28 and TRBJ2-2, the full variable domain is DVKVTQSSRYLVKRTGEKVFLECVQDMDHENMFWYRQDPGLGLRLIYFSYDVKMKEKGDIPEGYSVSREKKERFSLILESASTNQTSMYLCASSRDNTGELFFGEGSRLTVL.

V is TRBV28 and J is TRBJ2-3; TRBD2 matches at 10 bases. CDR1 MDHEN and CDR2 SYDVKM come from the germline V gene. V was clipped by 4 bases and J by 4 bases; unmatched bases: 2. The CDR3 has 14 amino acids. CDR3 in amino acids: CASSSSGSADTQYF. For the CDR3, the DNA is TGTGCCAGCAGTTCTAGCGGGAGCGCAGATACGCAGTATTTT.

The chain has TRBV28 and TRBJ1-2; 7 bases fit TRBD1. The CDR3 extends over 16 amino acids. The junction had 8 bases not matched to a gene; V was cut back by 3 bases and J by 1 base. Germline V CDR1 and CDR2: MDHEN, SYDVKM. The CDR3 sequence is CASSLGGQTLNYGYTF. The CDR3 DNA reads as TGTGCCAGCAGTTTGGGGGGACAGACCCTTAACTATGGCTACACCTTC.

This clone has a handful of counts. For the CDR3, the DNA is TGTGCCAGCAGTTACGGACAGGGAGGTGAGCAGTTCTTC. Translating gives CASSYGQGGEQFF. V usage is TRBV28 and J usage is TRBJ2-1; 8 bases fit TRBD1. Germline V gene sequence: CDR1 MDHEN, CDR2 SYDVKM. With 4 bases clipped from V and 9 bases from J, the junction kept 5 bases outside the gene matches. The length of the CDR3 is 13 residues. Variable domain in full (rest from reference TRBV28 and TRBJ2-1): DVKVTQSSRYLVKRTGEKVFLECVQDMDHENMFWYRQDPGLGLRLIYFSYDVKMKEKGDIPEGYSVSREKKERFSLILESASTNQTSMYLCASSYGQGGEQFFGPGTRLTVL.

J is TRBJ2-7 and V is TRBV7-2; 10 nucleotides line up with TRBD2. Germline trimming cut 8 bases from V and 1 base from J; bases unmatched to any gene: 8. This CDR3 comprises 15 residues. Germline CDR1 is SGHTA and CDR2 is FQGNSA. The CDR3 DNA reads TGTGCCAGCTCACGGGGACTAGCGCCTTCCTACGAGCAGTACTTC. Its translation: CASSRGLAPSYEQYF.

The gene calls are TRBV2 and TRBJ1-4, with unresolved D. The CDR3 sequence is 16 residues long. V lost 6 bases and J 4 bases, leaving 18 bases between the germline ends. Germline V lookup: CDR1 SNHLY, CDR2 FYNNEI. As DNA, the CDR3 is TGTGCCAGCAGGATCTCCTTCCTGAGGGTTAATGAAAAACTGTTTTTT. Its translation is CASRISFLRVNEKLFF.

This clone was observed a single time. The gene calls are TRBV5-8 and TRBJ1-2; D is undetermined. V lost 4 bases, J lost 4 bases, and 20 bases lay in between. CDR1 and CDR2 (germline): SGHTS, YDEGEE. The CDR3 covers 16 residues. CDR3 nucleotides: TGTGCCAGCAGCGCTCGGGTCGGTCGAAATTTCTATGGCTACACCTTC. Translation gives CASSARVGRNFYGYTF. Based on the CDR3 plus reference TRBV5-8 and TRBJ1-2, the full variable domain is EAGVTQSPTHLIKTRGQQATLRCSPISGHTSVYWYQQALGLGLQFLLWYDEGEERNRGNFPPRFSGRQFPNYSSELNVNALELEDSALYLCASSARVGRNFYGYTFGSGTRLTVV.

V gene TRBV10-3 combines with J gene TRBJ1-5, with D uncertain. Trimming removed 3 bases at V and 3 bases at J, with 12 bases between. Germline CDR1 ENHRY, CDR2 SYGVKD. There are 15 residues in the CDR3. The CDR3 coding sequence is TGTGCCATCAGTGACCGGCCAGGCTCCAATCAGCCCCAGCATTTT. Translated, it gives CAISDRPGSNQPQHF.

This clone has a handful of counts. DNA of the CDR3: TGTGCCAGCAGCTTAGACGGAGGAGCTTTCTTT. It encodes CASSLDGGAFF. The chain has TRBV7-2 and TRBJ1-1; no definite D call. Trimming cost V 1 base and J 10 bases, with 7 bases left between them. CDR3 length: 11 residues. Germline V lookup: CDR1 SGHTA, CDR2 FQGNSA.

The chain carries TRBV12-3 or TRBV12-4 and TRBJ1-5, with D unclear. This CDR3 spans 13 amino acids. Trimming took off 6 bases at V and 6 bases at J, with 12 bases between the two ends. CDR3 region: CASSLGSGQPQHF. The CDR3 nucleotides read TGTGCCAGCAGCCTAGGGTCGGGTCAGCCCCAGCATTTT.

The chain has TRBV11-2 and TRBJ2-2; D is unresolved. The CDR3 sequence is 15 residues long. Trimming shortened V by 4 bases and J by 1 base, and 10 bases separated the two germline ends. CDR1 SGHAT and CDR2 FQNNGV come from the germline V gene. CDR3 DNA: TGTGCCAGCAGCTGGTCATCAGGGAACACCGGGGAGCTGTTTTTT. It yields the protein CASSWSSGNTGELFF.

The V and J genes are TRBV6-5 and TRBJ1-6; unclear D gene. The V end lost 6 bases, the J end lost 10 bases, and 13 bases lay between the germline ends. The CDR3 totals 13 residues. Per the germline V gene, CDR1 is MNHEY and CDR2 is SVGAGI. CDR3 DNA: TGTGCCAGCAGCCGACCGGGGAAATCACCCCTCCACTTT. Translated: CASSRPGKSPLHF.

This clone has only one observation. The chain employs TRBV27 and TRBJ2-1, with TRBD2 as a possible D gene (6 bases). The ends were cut back, 2 bases at V and 2 bases at J, with 10 bases in the middle. Per germline, CDR1 MNHEY and CDR2 SMNVEV (reference sequence). The CDR3 is 15 amino acids. The CDR3: CASSLRLVTYNEQFF. The DNA of the CDR3 is TGTGCCAGCAGTTTAAGACTAGTGACCTACAATGAGCAGTTCTTC.

The chain carries TRBV5-4 and TRBJ2-7; D is unclear. CDR1 is SGHNT and CDR2 is YYREEE in the germline V gene (reference sequence). V was shortened by 0 bases and J by 1 base, with 8 bases between the two germline ends. CDR3 length: 14 residues. CDR3 amino acids: CASSLGHGSYEQYF. CDR3 in DNA: TGTGCCAGCAGCTTGGGCCATGGATCCTACGAGCAGTACTTC.

The rearrangement joins TRBV12-5 to TRBJ1-1; D is unresolved. The V gene lost 7 bases and the J gene lost 3 bases, with 6 bases spanning the gap. Germline CDR1 LGHNT, CDR2 FRNRAP. The CDR3 length is 11 residues. The CDR3 loop reads CASASYTEAFF. As DNA, the CDR3 is TGTGCTAGTGCCTCCTACACTGAAGCTTTCTTT. The full variable domain, completed using reference TRBV12-5 and TRBJ1-1, is DARVTQTPRHKVTEMGQEVTMRCQPILGHNTVFWYRQTMMQGLELLAYFRNRAPLDDSGMPKDRFSAEMPDATLATLKIQPSEPRDSAVYFCASASYTEAFFGQGTRLTVV.

This chain links TRBV5-4 with TRBJ2-2; a possible D gene is TRBD2 (7 bases). V was trimmed by 8 bases and J by 2 bases, leaving 25 bases between them. The CDR3 totals 18 residues. The germline gives CDR1 SGHNT, CDR2 YYREEE (reference sequence). The CDR3 DNA reads as TGTGCCAGTCAGATTGGGGGGGGCGGACTGCGAAACACCGGGGAGCTGTTTTTT. This translates into CASQIGGGGLRNTGELFF.

The chain recombines TRBV5-4 with TRBJ1-2, with 8 bases aligning to TRBD1. CDR1 SGHNT and CDR2 YYREEE come from the germline V gene (reference sequence). Trimming at V came to 2 bases and at J to 7 bases, leaving 4 bases not matched to a gene. The CDR3 totals 13 residues. CDR3 coding DNA: TGTGCCAGCAGCTTTGACAGGGGTGGTGGCTACACCTTC. It is translated as CASSFDRGGGYTF.

The V gene is TRBV19, the J gene TRBJ1-5; TRBD1 might be the D (6 bases). Trimming cost V 3 bases and J 0 bases, with 15 bases left between them. The CDR3 extends over 17 amino acids. Germline V gene sequence: CDR1 LNHDA, CDR2 SQIVND (reference sequence). This CDR3 reads CASSINRAGASNQPQHF. CDR3 in DNA: TGTGCCAGTAGTATTAACCGGGCAGGGGCTAGCAATCAGCCCCAGCATTTT.

The gene calls are TRBV29-1 and TRBJ2-3; D tentatively fits TRBD1 or TRBD2 (5 bases each). This CDR3 has 15 residues. V lost 7 bases to trimming and J lost 0 bases, with 17 bases between them. From germline, CDR1 is SQVTM and CDR2 ANQGSEA. Here the CDR3 reads CSAIPGAESTDTQYF. DNA of the CDR3: TGCAGCGCGATCCCCGGGGCCGAAAGCACAGATACGCAGTATTTT.

V is TRBV28 and J is TRBJ2-1; no definite D call. This CDR3 region has 11 residues. Germline V gives CDR1 MDHEN, CDR2 SYDVKM. V lost 6 bases to trimming and J lost 5 bases, with 5 bases between them. In DNA form, the CDR3 reads TGTGCCAGCAGGTTGAACAATGAGCAGTTCTTC. Its protein product is CASRLNNEQFF. The complete variable domain, with remaining parts taken from reference TRBV28 and TRBJ2-1, reads DVKVTQSSRYLVKRTGEKVFLECVQDMDHENMFWYRQDPGLGLRLIYFSYDVKMKEKGDIPEGYSVSREKKERFSLILESASTNQTSMYLCASRLNNEQFFGPGTRLTVL.